Listed below are T cell receptor beta chains from one sample, sequenced in a study of T cells in pancreatic ductal adenocarcinoma. Libraries were prepared by immunoSEQ multiplex PCR; TCRdb keeps only in-frame clonotypes and omits some of them. Seen here are some 5,000 clones, approximately 79% observed once, and the top ten hold roughly 7.4%. Sample: pancreatic tumor tissue. The receptor set was obtained from a human donor with pancreatic ductal adenocarcinoma. The donor label of this sample is uncertain. CDR3s include the opening cysteine and the closing phenylalanine or tryptophan. Fields, in order: V gene, D gene, clone size, J gene, CDR3 protein, CDR3 DNA. A D gene is named only where the DNA matches it firmly. Where a row states a size, it is once, few, many or the class of an expanded clone; other rows omit it.

>TRBV15|-|-|TRBJ1-2
CATSRRNFARYTF
TGTGCCACCAGCAGACGAAATTTTGCGCGGTACACCTTC
>TRBV11-3|-|-|TRBJ1-5
CASSPLTWSNQPQHF
TGTGCCAGCAGCCCACTGACGTGGAGCAATCAGCCCCAGCATTTT
>TRBV7-2|-|-|TRBJ1-3
CASSLAGGATGNTIYF
TGTGCCAGCAGCTTAGCCGGGGGGGCAACTGGAAACACCATATATTTT
>TRBV13|TRBD1|-|TRBJ2-1
CASSPYRGSSYNEQFF
TGTGCCAGCAGCCCCTACAGGGGGAGCTCCTACAATGAGCAGTTCTTC
>TRBV18|-|-|TRBJ1-2
CASSPPQGGYTF
TGTGCCAGCTCACCACCACAGGGTGGCTACACCTTC
>TRBV5-1|TRBD1|medium-sized|TRBJ1-1
CASSPLGGGGYTEAFF
TGCGCCAGCAGCCCCCTTGGGGGAGGGGGCTACACTGAAGCTTTCTTT
>TRBV14|-|-|TRBJ2-1
CASSLINNEQFF
TGTGCCAGCAGCCTGATAAACAATGAGCAGTTCTTC
>TRBV7-2|TRBD1|-|TRBJ2-7
CASSLGTGGSYYEQYF
TGTGCCAGCAGCTTAGGAACAGGGGGCTCTTACTACGAGCAGTACTTC
>TRBV19|TRBD1|-|TRBJ1-4
CASSRGQGYNEKLFF
TGTGCCAGTAGTAGAGGACAGGGTTACAATGAAAAACTGTTTTTT
>TRBV4-3|-|-|TRBJ1-6
CASSQDSWTDASYNSPLHF
TGCGCCAGCAGCCAAGATTCTTGGACAGATGCCTCCTATAATTCACCCCTCCACTTT
>TRBV19|TRBD1|-|TRBJ2-2
CASSFTTGGTGELFF
TGTGCCAGTAGCTTTACGACAGGGGGCACCGGGGAGCTGTTTTTT
>TRBV14|TRBD1|-|TRBJ2-7
CASSRWRTGGQVSSYEQYF
TGTGCCAGCAGCCGGTGGAGGACAGGGGGTCAAGTGAGCTCCTACGAGCAGTACTTC
>TRBV7-2|-|-|TRBJ1-4
CASSLVAGEKLFF
TGTGCCAGCAGCTTAGTAGCAGGTGAAAAACTGTTTTTT
>TRBV6-6|TRBD1|few|TRBJ1-1
CASSTWTGTMNTEAFF
TGTGCCAGCAGTACCTGGACAGGGACGATGAACACTGAAGCTTTCTTT
>TRBV6-1|-|-|TRBJ2-7
CASSEAGASSYEQYF
TGTGCCAGCAGTGAAGCGGGGGCAAGCTCCTACGAGCAGTACTTC
>TRBV7-3|TRBD1|-|TRBJ2-6
CASSYRDRGLSGANVLTF
TGTGCCAGCAGCTACCGGGACAGAGGACTTTCTGGGGCCAACGTCCTGACTTTC
>TRBV27|-|-|TRBJ1-2
CASSLSQGNYGYTF
TGTGCCAGCAGTTTATCGCAGGGGAACTATGGCTACACCTTC
>TRBV6-1|-|once|TRBJ2-5
CASSDRRAETQYF
TGTGCCAGCAGTGACCGCCGTGCGGAGACCCAGTACTTC
>TRBV27|-|-|TRBJ2-7
CASSFLPPYEQYF
TGTGCCAGCAGTTTCCTTCCTCCCTACGAGCAGTACTTC
>TRBV6-5|-|-|TRBJ1-5
CASSWQGVVYNQPQHF
TGTGCCAGCAGTTGGCAGGGAGTTGTCTACAATCAGCCCCAGCATTTT
>TRBV15|TRBD1|few|TRBJ1-1
CATSGDRRGRFTEAFF
TGTGCCACCAGCGGGGACCGCAGGGGGCGTTTCACTGAAGCTTTCTTT
>TRBV14|-|-|TRBJ1-2
CASSQDLEGGYTF
TGTGCCAGCAGCCAAGATCTAGAAGGGGGCTACACCTTC
>TRBV7-8|TRBD1|-|TRBJ1-1
CASSLRQGSGNFGLDTEAFF
TGTGCCAGCAGCTTACGACAGGGGAGCGGAAATTTTGGGTTGGACACTGAAGCTTTCTTT
>TRBV7-3|-|-|TRBJ2-7
CASSSTGTSSEQYF
TGTGCCAGCAGTTCCACCGGGACATCATCCGAGCAGTACTTC
>TRBV7-9|TRBD1|-|TRBJ2-5
CASSQTGEETQYF
TGTGCCAGCAGCCAAACAGGGGAAGAGACCCAGTACTTC
>TRBV4-3|TRBD1|-|TRBJ1-2
CASSLTDRGRVYGYTF
TGCGCCAGCAGCCTAACAGACAGGGGGCGCGTCTATGGCTACACCTTC
>TRBV15|-|once|TRBJ2-3
CATRAWAPKTDTQYF
TGTGCCACCAGGGCCTGGGCCCCGAAAACAGATACGCAGTATTTT
>TRBV28|TRBD1|-|TRBJ2-4
CASSLGQGADFQYF
TGTGCCAGCAGCCTAGGACAGGGCGCTGACTTTCAGTACTTC
>TRBV6-6|-|-|TRBJ2-7
CASSPKSSYEQYF
TGTGCCAGCAGTCCCAAAAGCTCCTACGAGCAGTACTTC
>TRBV19|TRBD1|-|TRBJ2-6
CASSIDRSGQGVYRAGANVLTF
TGTGCCAGTAGTATAGATCGATCGGGACAGGGGGTGTACCGGGCTGGGGCCAACGTCCTGACTTTC
>TRBV27|-|-|TRBJ1-1
CASRLNGGQNTEAFF
TGTGCCAGCAGACTCAACGGAGGGCAGAACACTGAAGCTTTCTTT
>TRBV4-3|TRBD2|-|TRBJ2-1
CASSQDLFGGGYPSSYNEQFF
TGCGCCAGCAGCCAAGATCTATTTGGGGGGGGATACCCAAGCTCCTACAATGAGCAGTTCTTC
>TRBV5-6|-|medium-sized|TRBJ1-6
CASRARGLSNSPLHF
TGTGCCAGCAGGGCGCGGGGACTGAGTAATTCACCCCTCCACTTT
>TRBV5-6|-|once|TRBJ1-1
CASSSRLSYSQGPEAFF
TGTGCCAGCAGCTCTAGACTTAGTTACTCACAGGGCCCTGAAGCTTTCTTT
>TRBV7-2|TRBD2|-|TRBJ2-1
CASSLDGRAYNEQFF
TGTGCCAGCAGCTTAGACGGGAGGGCCTACAATGAGCAGTTCTTC
>TRBV9|TRBD1|-|TRBJ1-6
CASSVGGQSSYNSPLHF
TGTGCCAGCAGCGTAGGGGGACAGAGCTCCTATAATTCACCCCTCCACTTT
>TRBV19|-|few|TRBJ1-3
CASSSQGFGGNTIYF
TGTGCCAGTAGTTCCCAGGGGTTCGGCGGAAACACCATATATTTT
>TRBV7-6|-|-|TRBJ2-2
CASSLMTTGSSTGELFF
TGTGCCAGCAGCTTAATGACGACAGGTTCTAGCACCGGGGAGCTGTTTTTT
>TRBV28|TRBD1|-|TRBJ2-4
CASSFPGQGAQAKNIQYF
TGTGCCAGCAGTTTTCCGGGACAGGGGGCGCAGGCCAAAAACATTCAGTACTTC
>TRBV6-5|-|-|TRBJ2-7
CASSYSGRDIYEQYF
TGTGCCAGCAGTTACTCTGGCAGGGATATCTACGAGCAGTACTTC
>TRBV7-2|-|-|TRBJ1-1
CASSPWGGYTEAFF
TGTGCCAGCAGCCCTTGGGGGGGGTACACTGAAGCTTTCTTT
>TRBV6-5|TRBD1|-|TRBJ1-2
CASSYYGTEGNYGYTF
TGTGCCAGCAGTTATTACGGGACAGAGGGAAACTATGGCTACACCTTC
>TRBV10-3|-|-|TRBJ2-3
CAISGTLAPTDTQYF
TGTGCCATCAGTGGGACACTAGCTCCCACAGATACGCAGTATTTT
>TRBV5-4|-|-|TRBJ2-1
CASSSPGVGSYNEQFF
TGTGCCAGCAGCTCCCCGGGGGTGGGCTCCTACAATGAGCAGTTCTTC
>TRBV7-2|-|-|TRBJ1-2
CASSFQRGRNYGYTF
TGTGCCAGCAGCTTTCAGAGGGGGAGGAACTATGGCTACACCTTC
>TRBV7-2|-|-|TRBJ1-1
CASSLLGALNTEAFF
TGTGCCAGCAGCTTATTAGGGGCGCTGAACACTGAAGCTTTCTTT
>TRBV18|-|-|TRBJ2-7
CASSPLPYYEQYF
TGTGCCAGCTCACCACTACCATACTACGAGCAGTACTTC
>TRBV5-1|-|-|TRBJ1-6
CASRFAGAPYSPLHF
TGCGCCAGCAGATTTGCCGGGGCCCCTTATTCACCCCTCCACTTT
>TRBV30|-|-|TRBJ2-7
CAWSVLGRGLSYEQYF
TGTGCCTGGAGTGTACTTGGCAGGGGCCTTTCCTACGAGCAGTACTTC
>TRBV28|-|-|TRBJ1-1
CASFGTPGRSMNTEAFF
TGTGCCAGCTTTGGAACGCCGGGGCGGTCCATGAACACTGAAGCTTTCTTT
>TRBV7-3|-|-|TRBJ1-6
CASSRGYNSPLHF
TGTGCCAGCAGTCGCGGGTATAATTCACCCCTCCACTTT
>TRBV4-3|-|-|TRBJ2-5
CASSYKETQYF
TGCGCCAGCAGCTATAAGGAGACCCAGTACTTC
>TRBV18|-|-|TRBJ1-2
CASSPPFTRGYTF
TGTGCCAGCTCACCACCGTTTACGAGAGGCTACACCTTC